A single sample is the source of the 28 T cell receptor beta chains below, sequenced in a study of glioma-infiltrating T cells. The iRepertoire nested amplicon-rescue multiplex PCR amplified TCR alpha and beta CDR3s from RNA. TCRdb recomputed calls from the multiplex PCR reads with MiXCR, one row per CDR3 protein. The sample contains about 200,000 distinct CDR3 sequences, around 32% of which appear only once. The sequencing sample was made of glioma tissue, nonneoplastic brain tissue, or PBMCs (not recorded which). These receptors originate from a human donor with low-grade glioma or glioblastoma, undergoing nonglioma brain surgery, or in good health (not recorded which).

This clonotype was recorded at least ten times. The chain recombines TRBV11-1 with TRBJ2-7, with TRBD2 matching over 13 bases. Trimming took 5 bases from V and 4 from J; bases not matched to a gene: 5. CDR1 and CDR2 (germline): SGHAT, FQDESV (reference sequence). CDR3 length: 15 amino acids. The CDR3 nucleotides read TGTGCCAGCAGCCATCGGACTAGCGGGAGTTACGAGCAGTACTTC. This encodes CASSHRTSGSYEQYF.

A note on this clonotype: A read error may be the cause here, since a much bigger clone is one base away. CDR3: CASSLDSNSRNTIYF. Here the CDR3 DNA reads TGTGCCAGCAGCTTAGATTCAAACTCTAGAAACACCATATATTTT. This chain connects TRBV7-2 to TRBJ1-3, with unresolved D. Germline V gives CDR1 SGHTA, CDR2 FQGNSA. The CDR3 runs to 15 residues.

As regards this clonotype: A much larger clone differs by one base, so this may be a read error. The chain combines TRBV4-1 with TRBJ2-1; no clear D gene. The CDR3 is 14 residues long. Trimming removed 5 bases from V and 8 bases from J, with 16 bases in between. Per germline, CDR1 MGHRA and CDR2 YSYEKL. This CDR3 reads CASSYFTVGDEQFF. Here the CDR3 DNA reads TGCGCCAGCAGCTACTTCACCGTGGGCGATGAGCAGTTCTTC.

In its sample, this clonotype was seen a few times. This rearrangement joins TRBV29-1 to TRBJ2-1; 8 nucleotides agree with TRBD1. The CDR3 spans 15 residues. Germline CDR1 and CDR2: SQVTM and ANQGSEA. The V and J ends lost 8 bases and 3 bases, in that order; junction bases with no gene match: 12. Here the CDR3 reads CSSTQGAANYNEQFF. Here the CDR3 DNA reads TGCAGCTCGACTCAGGGGGCGGCCAACTACAATGAGCAGTTCTTC.

As for this clonotype: Just one base apart from a much larger clone, this may be a read error. CDR3 sequence reads: CASSAFAGVQETQYF. The CDR3 nucleotides read TGTGCCAGCAGCGCCTTTGCGGGAGTGCAAGAGACCCAGTACTTC. V gene TRBV7-2 combines with J gene TRBJ2-5; 7 nucleotides match TRBD2. V lost 5 bases to trimming and J lost 2 bases; unmatched junction nucleotides: 8. In germline, CDR1 is SGHTA, CDR2 FQGNSA. The CDR3 runs 15 residues.

Points on this clonotype: Since a much larger clone is just one base distant, this may be a read error. The chain carries TRBV7-2 and TRBJ2-7, with TRBD1 as a possible D gene (5 bases). Germline V gives CDR1 SGHTA, CDR2 FQGNSA. V shed 4 bases and J shed 4 bases, with 23 bases lying between them. The CDR3 consists of 17 residues. The CDR3, as DNA: TGTGCCAGCAGCTCCCTAGGAGCGCGAGAAGGGGTGTACGAGCAGTACTTC. It translates to CASSSLGAREGVYEQYF. The full variable domain, its missing parts supplied by reference TRBV7-2 and TRBJ2-7, is GAGVSQSPSNKVTEKGKDVELRCDPISGHTALYWYRQSLGQGLEFLIYFQGNSAPDKSGLPSDRFSAERTGGSVSTLTIQRTQQEDSAVYLCASSSLGAREGVYEQYFGPGTRLTVT.

The J gene is TRBJ1-2, the V gene TRBV30, with D unclear. Trimming took off 0 bases at V and 5 bases at J, with 7 bases between the two ends. From germline, CDR1 is GTSNPN and CDR2 SVGIG (reference sequence). This CDR3 spans 12 amino acids. CDR3: CAWSVHSYGYTF. The CDR3 nucleotides are TGTGCCTGGAGTGTACACTCATATGGCTACACCTTC.

This chain connects TRBV18 to TRBJ2-4, with 9 bases identical to TRBD1. Germline CDR1 reads KGHSH; CDR2 reads LQKENI. The CDR3 loop spans 15 amino acids. After removal of 3 bases from V and 10 bases from J, the junction contained 10 bases not matched to a gene. CDR3 region: CASSPLWTGAKIQYF. DNA for the CDR3: TGTGCCAGCTCACCCCTCTGGACAGGGGCGAAGATTCAGTACTTC.

About this clonotype: One end of the junction does not line up with germline, which may come from a read error. V and J are TRBV6-1 and TRBJ2-1, with TRBD2 matching 11 bases. Germline V gives CDR1 MNHNS, CDR2 SASEGT. The CDR3 spans 14 residues. For the CDR3, the DNA is TGCGCCAGCAGTGAAGGGACTAGCGGTGCTAGGCGGTTCTTC. Its translation: CASSEGTSGARRFF.

In regard to this clonotype: This may be a read error, as it is one base from a much larger clone. The chain recombines TRBV5-1 with TRBJ2-1; D possibly corresponds to TRBD2 (5 bases). V lost 7 bases to trimming and J lost 7 bases, with 15 bases between them. Germline lookup yields CDR1 SGHRS and CDR2 YFSETQ. This CDR3 comprises 13 residues. CDR3 in DNA: TGCGCCAGCGGCTCGGACTCAGCTAATGAGCAGTTCTTC. Its protein is CASGSDSANEQFF.

This clonotype was recorded at least ten times. The CDR3 sequence: CASSWRNSNTEAFF. The CDR3 DNA reads TGCGCCAGCAGCTGGAGGAATTCGAACACTGAAGCTTTCTTT. The chain links TRBV5-1 to TRBJ1-1; the D is unclear. The length of the CDR3 is 14 residues. Between the trimmed V and J ends, which lost 3 bases and 1 base, there was a span of 10 bases. Germline V gives CDR1 SGHRS, CDR2 YFSETQ.

This clonotype was picked up many times. This chain uses TRBV25-1 with TRBJ2-3; 7 bases match TRBD1. The CDR3 is 16 residues long. Germline V gene data show CDR1 as MGHDK and CDR2 as SYGVNS. With V trimmed by 3 bases and J by 6 bases, 12 bases remained unmatched. The CDR3 DNA is TGTGCCAGCAGTGATATGGTCCTAACACAGGGGGATACGCAGTATTTT. It specifies CASSDMVLTQGDTQYF.

This clonotype occurred many times. This chain uses TRBV28 with TRBJ1-3, with TRBD1 matching 8 bases. CDR1 and CDR2 (germline): MDHEN, SYDVKM. There are 16 residues in the CDR3. Unmatched junction bases numbered 3, after V lost 2 bases and J lost 0 bases. The CDR3 DNA sequence: TGTGCCAGCAGTTTAACAGGGGGTCACTCTGGAAACACCATATATTTT. This sequence encodes CASSLTGGHSGNTIYF.

This clonotype came up a few times. V usage is TRBV7-2 and J usage is TRBJ2-1, with 9 bases aligning to TRBD2. The CDR3 spans 17 residues. The germline CDR1 and CDR2 sequences are SGHTA and FQGNSA. The V and J ends lost 2 bases and 4 bases, in that order; junction bases with no gene match: 9. CDR3 amino acids: CASSLRSSGTKYNEQFF. As DNA, the CDR3 is TGTGCCAGCAGCTTAAGGTCTAGCGGGACCAAGTACAATGAGCAGTTCTTC.

This clonotype appeared many times. The chain is built from TRBV19 and TRBJ2-7; TRBD1 agrees at 9 bases. CDR3 length equals 12 residues. The germline CDR1 and CDR2 sequences are LNHDA and SQIVND (reference sequence). Trimming cost V 8 bases and J 4 bases; bases outside gene matches: 3. As DNA, the CDR3 is TGTGCCAGTTCTGACAGGGGGTACGAGCAGTACTTC. Encoded protein: CASSDRGYEQYF.

Remarks on this clonotype: A much larger clone lies a single base off, so this may be a read error. The rearrangement links TRBV28 to TRBJ1-1, with D possibly TRBD1 on 5 matching bases. This CDR3 spans 14 amino acids. Germline CDR1 MDHEN, CDR2 SYDVKM. Between the trimmed V and J ends, which lost 8 bases and 3 bases, there was a span of 16 bases. The CDR3 region has the DNA TGTGCCAGCCCCGCGCCGGGGCTCTACACTGAAGCTTTCTTT. Protein product: CASPAPGLYTEAFF.

V is TRBV12-3 or TRBV12-4 and J is TRBJ2-5; D remains unclear. V was trimmed by 7 bases and J by 0 bases, leaving 9 bases between them. CDR3 length: 13 amino acids. CDR3 sequence reads: CASTPADQETQYF. The CDR3 coding sequence is TGTGCCAGCACGCCAGCAGACCAAGAGACCCAGTACTTC.

Many counts were recorded for this clonotype. The V call is TRBV7-9, the J call TRBJ2-1; weak D call: TRBD1 (6 bases). V lost 5 bases to trimming and J lost 7 bases, with 15 bases between them. The V gene's germline CDR1 is SEHNR and CDR2 FQNEAQ (reference sequence). The CDR3 totals 14 residues. CDR3: CASSTGTILNEQFF. CDR3 coding DNA: TGTGCCAGCAGCACCGGGACAATCTTGAATGAGCAGTTCTTC.

This sequence joins TRBV6-1 and TRBJ2-2; D is unresolved. The CDR3 loop spans 13 amino acids. The germline gives CDR1 MNHNS, CDR2 SASEGT. Deletions cut 10 bases from V and 4 bases from J, with 13 bases between. In nucleotides, the CDR3 is TGTGCCATCCAGCCCCCGCCCACCGGGGAGCTGTTTTTT. Translating it yields CAIQPPPTGELFF.

This clonotype was detected once. The conserved final phenylalanine or tryptophan is absent from the CDR3, which likely points to a read error. The DNA is omitted, as the CDR3 cannot be located on it reliably, and the CDR3 follows TCRdb's listing. The chain links TRBV20-1 to TRBJ2-5; TRBD2 is the table's D call, not checked against the DNA. CDR1 and CDR2 from the germline V gene are DFQATT and SNEGSKA (reference sequence). Ends included, the CDR3 has 16 residues. The CDR3 sequence: CSARAVLHNSPLHFGN.

This clonotype occurred many times. The rearrangement joins TRBV20-1 to TRBJ2-5; TRBD1 might be the D (6 bases). Between the trimmed V and J ends, which lost 3 bases and 5 bases, there was a span of 13 bases. The CDR3 runs 13 residues. Germline V gives CDR1 DFQATT, CDR2 SNEGSKA (reference sequence). In DNA form, the CDR3 reads TGCAGTGCTAGCAGGGGCCAACTGGAGACCCAGTACTTC. As protein: CSASRGQLETQYF.

This clonotype was counted between two and nine times. This may come from a read error, since a much larger clone is one base off. The chain carries TRBV7-2 and TRBJ2-1, with 7 bases lining up with TRBD2. From germline, CDR1 is SGHTA and CDR2 FQGNSA. V lost 5 bases, J lost 5 bases, and 6 bases stayed unmatched. The CDR3 sequence is 14 residues long. The CDR3 protein is CASSASGTHNEQFF. CDR3 sequence (DNA): TGTGCCAGCAGCGCTAGCGGAACCCACAATGAGCAGTTCTTC.

This clonotype was picked up many times. The rearrangement joins TRBV28 to TRBJ1-5; no firm D call. The V end was cut by 1 base, the J end by 2 bases, with 12 bases between. The germline V gene has CDR1 MDHEN and CDR2 SYDVKM. The length of the CDR3 is 16 residues. The CDR3 coding sequence is TGTGCCAGCAGTTTATCGTGGGGAGGGCGCAATCAGCCCCAGCATTTT. Translated, it gives CASSLSWGGRNQPQHF.

This clonotype was recorded many times. The V call is TRBV7-9, the J call TRBJ1-1; D is possibly TRBD1 (5 bases). With 6 bases removed from V and 0 bases from J, the gap between germline ends came to 17 bases. The CDR3 covers 16 residues. CDR1 is SEHNR, CDR2 FQNEAQ, per germline (reference sequence). CDR3 in amino acids: CASSRNGGRVNTEAFF. The CDR3 DNA sequence: TGTGCCAGCAGTCGAAATGGGGGGAGGGTGAACACTGAAGCTTTCTTT.

This clonotype was recorded only once. The chain links TRBV6-1 to TRBJ2-3; D is possibly TRBD2 (6 bases). The length of the CDR3 is 16 residues. The germline V gene has CDR1 MNHNS and CDR2 SASEGT. V was cut by 1 base and J by 1 base, with 12 bases left in between. The CDR3: CASSEDGRMGTDTQYF. CDR3 sequence (DNA): TGTGCCAGCAGTGAAGATGGGAGGATGGGCACAGATACGCAGTATTTT.

The sample holds many counts of this clonotype. The rearrangement uses TRBV20-1 and TRBJ2-7; 12 bases agree with TRBD2. Germline CDR1 reads DFQATT; CDR2 reads SNEGSKA (reference sequence). The CDR3 extends over 18 amino acids. The V segment lost 0 bases and the J segment 4 bases; nucleotides outside the gene matches: 13. CDR3 nucleotides: TGCAGTGCTAGAGATCCCGGACTAGCGGGACCTAGGGGATACGAGCAGTACTTC. Its protein is CSARDPGLAGPRGYEQYF.

The gene calls are TRBV7-9 and TRBJ2-6; D unclear. The CDR3 spans 16 residues. V lost 3 bases and J lost 0, with 9 bases in between. Germline-derived CDR1 and CDR2 are SEHNR and FQNEAQ (reference sequence). CDR3 in amino acids: CASSLKHASGANVLTF. CDR3 coding DNA: TGTGCCAGCAGCTTGAAACACGCCTCTGGGGCCAACGTCCTGACTTTC. Looking up the rest from reference TRBV7-9 and TRBJ2-6 gives the full variable domain: DTGVSQNPRHKITKRGQNVTFRCDPISEHNRLYWYRQTLGQGPEFLTYFQNEAQLEKSRLLSDRFSAERPKGSFSTLEIQRTEQGDSAMYLCASSLKHASGANVLTFGAGSRLTVL.

Comments on this clonotype: A much larger clone is a single base away; this may be a read error. The gene calls are TRBV4-1 and TRBJ2-7; D is unresolved. The CDR3 extends over 15 amino acids. Germline CDR1 MGHRA, CDR2 YSYEKL. The CDR3 is CASIQAKVGTYEQYF. The CDR3 nucleotides read TGCGCCAGCATCCAAGCCAAGGTCGGTACCTACGAGCAGTACTTC.